This T cell receptor beta chain was retrieved from a study of blood T cell repertoires in COVID-19. On the study more broadly: The United States, Italy and Spain supplied acute and convalescent COVID-19 samples.

Measured with immunoSEQ multiplex PCR; TCRdb has only the in-frame clones, and not every one. Among 200,000 to 250,000 clones, 92% were seen once, and the ten largest hold around 0.84%. Looked up from germline, CDR1 is MGHDK and CDR2 is SYGVNS. V lost 3 bases to trimming and J lost 5 bases; unmatched junction nucleotides: 3. The length of the CDR3 is 15 residues. The chain recombines TRBV25-1 with TRBJ1-6; TRBD1 matches 8 bases. The clonotype originates from a man in his fifties or sixties with COVID-19, enrolled during active disease. Material for sequencing was peripheral blood. As DNA, the CDR3 is TGTGCCAGCAGTGATTACAGGGGGAATAATTCACCCCTCCACTTT. Residues: CASSDYRGNNSPLHF.